This paragraph reports one T cell receptor (beta chain). Methods used by the authors: Counts of nucleated cells, estimated from reference gene primer amplification, were obtained. Assay: immunoSEQ multiplex PCR; the TCRdb copy retains only in-frame clones and omits some. That table furnishes V, J and clone size, whereas the DNA furnished D and trimming. Of 35,000 to 50,000 clones in the sample, about 86% were seen once. This record comes from a study of blood T cell repertoires in COVID-19. Study in general: Some COVID-19 samples were acute and others convalescent; all came from the United States, Italy and Spain. The analysed material was cDNA or gDNA that came from T cells, B-cell-depleted T cells, or PBMCs.

Germline V gene data show CDR1 as LGHDT and CDR2 as YNNKEL (reference sequence). Germline trimming cut 4 bases from V and 0 bases from J; bases unmatched to any gene: 5. This CDR3 has 16 residues. The source material was peripheral blood. This sequence joins TRBV3-1 (or the pseudogene TRBV3-2) and TRBJ1-3; 8 bases map to TRBD1. The sequence came from a woman aged 80 or over with acute or convalescent COVID-19. The CDR3 loop is CASSLGTGTSGNTIYF. CDR3 sequence (DNA): TGTGCCAGCAGCCTGGGGACAGGTACCTCTGGAAACACCATATATTTT.